Below are 9 T cell receptor beta chains sequenced from a single sample in a study of blood T cells in healthy people across ages. It was with a sample-barcoded 5' primer and a J-beta primer mix that a second PCR of roughly 7 to 12 cycles was run. TCRdb analysed the 5' RACE reads with MiXCR anew, one entry per CDR3 protein. The repertoire holds 750,000 or so distinct CDR3 sequences, with around 25% as singletons. These data were also filed under a second study, of T cells of mothers and their children.

Sequencing used blood. The receptors originated from a boy younger than 18 in good health.

This clonotype has more than one count but fewer than ten. For the CDR3, the DNA is TGCAGTGCCCCGGTCGGTAGCGGGAGAACCGGGGAGCTGTTTTTT. Its translation is CSAPVGSGRTGELFF. V and J are TRBV20-1 and TRBJ2-2; 9 bases line up with TRBD2. The J segment lost 5 bases and the V segment lost 6 bases, leaving 10 bases of the junction unmatched. CDR3 length: 15 residues. Germline values: CDR1 DFQATT, CDR2 SNEGSKA (reference sequence).

This chain links TRBV7-8 with TRBJ2-3; D is ambiguous. The V gene lost 3 bases and the J gene lost 1 base, with 8 bases spanning the gap. CDR1 and CDR2 (germline): SGHVS, FQNEAQ. This CDR3 is built from 14 residues. CDR3 DNA: TGTGCCAGCAGCTTTGTCCCGCGCACAGATACGCAGTATTTT. Translating gives CASSFVPRTDTQYF.

The rearrangement uses TRBV4-3 and TRBJ1-4; D is uncertain. This CDR3 contains 15 residues. CDR1 is LGHNA, CDR2 YSLEER, per germline. The V end lost 0 bases, the J end lost 3 bases, and 8 bases lay between the germline ends. CDR3 sequence: CASSQDRLANEKLFF. As DNA, the CDR3 is TGCGCCAGCAGCCAAGATCGGCTAGCTAATGAAAAACTGTTTTTT.

This clonotype was detected a few times. This chain connects TRBV7-9 to TRBJ1-2; D is ambiguous. The CDR3 runs to 17 residues. Germline CDR1 is SEHNR and CDR2 is FQNEAQ (reference sequence). V gave up 1 base and J gave up 2 bases, with 17 bases separating them. The CDR3 sequence is CASSLDSPVLQNYGYTF. The CDR3 coding sequence is TGTGCCAGCAGCTTAGACTCCCCGGTCCTTCAAAACTATGGCTACACCTTC.

The chain's CDR3 is CASSPSRTSSYNEQFF. CDR3 DNA: TGTGCCAGCAGCCCTAGCAGGACTAGCTCCTACAATGAGCAGTTCTTC. V is TRBV7-8 and J is TRBJ2-1, with 7 bases identical to TRBD2. Trimming cost V 5 bases and J 0 bases; bases outside gene matches: 7. The CDR3 is 16 amino acids. From germline, CDR1 is SGHVS and CDR2 FQNEAQ.

The sample holds a few counts of this clonotype. V and J are TRBV29-1 and TRBJ2-7; 7 bases align to TRBD1. Unmatched junction bases numbered 13, after V lost 4 bases and J lost 1 base. In germline, CDR1 is SQVTM, CDR2 ANQGSEA. The CDR3 runs 16 residues. The CDR3 DNA follows: TGCAGCGTTGTAGGTCTCGTAGGACAGGCGTCCTACGAGCAGTACTTC. This encodes CSVVGLVGQASYEQYF.

In this sample, this clonotype turned up a few times. This rearrangement joins TRBV7-3 to TRBJ2-1; 9 nucleotides match TRBD1. This CDR3 has 13 amino acids. Germline CDR1 and CDR2: SGHTA and FQGTGA. Germline trimming cut 5 bases from V and 9 bases from J; bases unmatched to any gene: 5. CDR3 protein: CASSLTGGFEQFF. In DNA, the CDR3 is TGTGCCAGCAGCCTTACAGGGGGCTTTGAGCAGTTCTTC.

This chain connects TRBV3-1 to TRBJ1-5; TRBD1 might be the D (6 bases). Germline V lookup: CDR1 LGHDT, CDR2 YNNKEL (reference sequence). Trimming took off 0 bases at V and 5 bases at J, with 11 bases between the two ends. This CDR3 spans 15 amino acids. CDR3 amino acids: CASSQDGGPDQPQHF. The DNA of the CDR3 is TGTGCCAGCAGCCAAGATGGGGGCCCGGATCAGCCCCAGCATTTT.

The CDR3: CASSLDSRSYNEQFF. CDR3 nucleotide sequence: TGTGCCAGCAGCTTAGACTCCCGCTCCTACAATGAGCAGTTCTTC. The rearrangement links TRBV7-8 to TRBJ2-1; D gene unclear. Trimming took 1 base from V and 0 from J, leaving 7 bases between them. Germline CDR1 reads SGHVS; CDR2 reads FQNEAQ. The CDR3 contains 15 residues.